This T cell receptor (beta chain) was sequenced in a study of T cell responses to AZD1222 COVID-19 vaccine. Assay used: immunoSEQ multiplex PCR; TCRdb lists only in-frame clones, some missing. The sample includes 50,000 to 55,000 clones, over 80% of them seen just once. The CDR3 runs to 14 residues. Trimming cost V 3 bases and J 4 bases, with 12 bases left between them. Germline loops: CDR1 MDHEN, CDR2 SYDVKM. The sequencing used peripheral blood, collected 28 days after the second AZD1222 dose. This chain joins TRBV28 and TRBJ1-1; no reliable D call. This receptor was identified in an adult who received the AZD1222 COVID-19 vaccine. This CDR3 is CASSLKSGFTEAFF. The DNA of the CDR3 is TGTGCCAGCAGTTTGAAATCGGGGTTCACTGAAGCTTTCTTT.